A selection of T cell receptor beta chains follows, all from one sample in a study of tumor-infiltrating lymphocytes in localized non-small cell lung cancer. Generated by immunoSEQ multiplex PCR, the TCRdb table keeps only in-frame clones and is missing some. Here the sample spans roughly 6,200 clones, approximately 80% being singletons. The specimen sequenced was uninvolved lung tissue not adjacent to the tumor. Receptors originate from a human donor with non-small cell lung cancer. CDR3s include the opening cysteine and the closing phenylalanine or tryptophan. The D gene is left open where the match is weak. Rows give clone size only sometimes, using once, few, many, or a class for an expanded clone.

V gene	clone size	J gene	D gene	CDR3 protein	CDR3 DNA
TRBV19	-	TRBJ2-2	-	CATSRGAAGELFF	TGTGCCACCAGCAGGGGTGCGGCCGGGGAGCTGTTTTTT
TRBV6-5	-	TRBJ2-2	TRBD2	CASSSFSGRAGELFF	TGTGCCAGCAGTTCCTTTAGCGGGAGGGCCGGGGAGCTGTTTTTT
TRBV28	once	TRBJ2-6	TRBD1	CASTATGTGLIGANVLTF	TGTGCCAGCACCGCAACCGGGACAGGGCTGATTGGGGCCAACGTCCTGACTTTC
TRBV5-1	-	TRBJ2-1	TRBD2	CASSSGTSGKSSYNEQFF	TGCGCCAGCAGCTCCGGGACTAGCGGGAAAAGCTCCTACAATGAGCAGTTCTTC
TRBV27	few	TRBJ2-7	-	CASRGRDMRLHEQYF	TGTGCCAGCAGGGGGCGAGACATGAGGTTACACGAGCAGTACTTC
TRBV14	-	TRBJ2-5	TRBD1	CASSQPWRDRGGETQYF	TGTGCCAGCAGCCAGCCCTGGCGGGACAGGGGGGGAGAGACCCAGTACTTC
TRBV28	-	TRBJ2-7	TRBD1	CASSSTATGGFYEQYF	TGTGCCAGCAGTTCCACCGCGACAGGGGGTTTCTACGAGCAGTACTTC
TRBV29-1	-	TRBJ2-1	-	CSVSSGQTANEQFF	TGCAGCGTTTCCTCCGGACAGACCGCCAATGAGCAGTTCTTC
TRBV7-3	-	TRBJ2-3	TRBD2	CASSLGQAGGLGTQYF	TGTGCCAGCAGCTTAGGTCAAGCGGGGGGGCTGGGAACGCAGTATTTT
TRBV6-5	few	TRBJ2-1	-	CASSWYNEQFF	TGTGCCAGCAGTTGGTACAATGAGCAGTTCTTC
TRBV19	-	TRBJ1-2	-	CASSWGSNYGYTF	TGTGCCAGTAGTTGGGGGTCTAACTATGGCTACACCTTC
TRBV6-1	-	TRBJ1-3	-	CASSEKGSGSGNTIYF	TGTGCCAGCAGTGAAAAGGGGTCGGGCTCTGGAAACACCATATATTTT
TRBV28	-	TRBJ1-1	TRBD1	CASRFRGQGAVTAFF	TGTGCCAGCAGGTTTCGCGGACAGGGGGCGGTCACGGCTTTCTTT
TRBV6-1	-	TRBJ1-1	TRBD1	CASSFPRGLTEAFF	TGTGCCAGCAGTTTCCCCAGGGGGCTCACTGAAGCTTTCTTT
TRBV6-1	-	TRBJ2-2	TRBD2	CASILGGTGELFF	TGTGCCAGCATTCTGGGGGGGACCGGGGAGCTGTTTTTT
TRBV4-2	once	TRBJ2-7	-	CASSQVASLRYEQYF	TGTGCCAGCAGCCAAGTGGCTAGCCTAAGATACGAGCAGTACTTC
TRBV7-4	-	TRBJ2-3	-	CASTLGGSGGTDTQYF	TGTGCCAGCACCCTAGGGGGTAGCGGAGGCACAGATACGCAGTATTTT
TRBV5-1	-	TRBJ1-1	-	CASSRREGNTEAFF	TGCGCCAGCAGCCGCCGAGAGGGGAACACTGAAGCTTTCTTT
TRBV9	few	TRBJ1-3	-	CASGPSSLVAGNTIYF	TGTGCCTCCGGGCCTTCCTCTCTAGTCGCTGGAAACACCATATATTTT
TRBV20-1	-	TRBJ1-1	-	CSAPGWSEAFF	TGCAGTGCTCCAGGGTGGTCTGAAGCTTTCTTT
TRBV2	-	TRBJ2-1	-	CASSRPLEGNEQFF	TGTGCCAGCAGCAGGCCCCTAGAAGGCAATGAGCAGTTCTTC
TRBV27	-	TRBJ2-6	-	CASSFWHSGANVLTF	TGTGCCAGCAGTTTTTGGCACTCTGGGGCCAACGTCCTGACTTTC
TRBV19	few	TRBJ2-6	-	CASSIGSGTGANVLTF	TGTGCCAGTAGTATAGGCTCGGGGACTGGGGCCAACGTCCTGACTTTC
TRBV7-8	-	TRBJ1-1	-	CASIRDLTTEAFF	TGTGCCAGCATCCGGGACCTTACGACTGAAGCTTTCTTT
TRBV20-1	-	TRBJ1-2	-	CSGGREDGYTF	TGCAGCGGGGGGCGAGAGGATGGCTACACCTTC
TRBV29-1	-	TRBJ2-3	TRBD2	CSVDGAELKREGLPSTQYF	TGCAGCGTTGATGGGGCAGAATTAAAGCGGGAGGGCCTCCCAAGTACGCAGTATTTT
TRBV29-1	-	TRBJ2-3	-	CSVAADTQYF	TGCAGCGTTGCAGCAGATACGCAGTATTTT
TRBV10-3	-	TRBJ2-3	-	CAISEAASPQYF	TGTGCCATCAGTGAAGCGGCCAGTCCGCAGTATTTT
TRBV2	-	TRBJ1-3	-	CASSAQALSGNTIYF	TGTGCCAGCAGTGCCCAGGCGCTCTCTGGAAACACCATATATTTT